This entry is about one T cell receptor beta chain. This entry comes from a study of blood T cell repertoires in COVID-19. Study overall: Researchers got acute and convalescent COVID-19 samples from the United States, Italy and Spain. The analysed material was cDNA or gDNA that came from T cells, B-cell-depleted T cells, or PBMCs.

The CDR3 is 15 amino acids. Germline CDR1 and CDR2: SGHRS and YFSETQ. Trimming at V came to 3 bases and at J to 0 bases, leaving 5 bases not matched to a gene. Authors' data handling: Amplification of reference gene primers was used by the study to estimate nucleated cell counts. The protocol was immunoSEQ multiplex PCR, while the TCRdb copy is restricted to in-frame clones and leaves out a portion. Clone size and the V and J calls come from that table; the DNA yielded D and trimming. The data hold 150,000 to 160,000 clones, with roughly 80% observed a single time. The receptor's source is a man aged 55-75 years with acute or convalescent COVID-19. Sequencing was done on a sample of peripheral blood. The chain employs TRBV5-1 and TRBJ1-2; 7 bases are shared with TRBD1. DNA of the CDR3: TGCGCCAGCAGCTCCGGGACAGTGACTAACTATGGCTACACCTTC. Its translation is CASSSGTVTNYGYTF.